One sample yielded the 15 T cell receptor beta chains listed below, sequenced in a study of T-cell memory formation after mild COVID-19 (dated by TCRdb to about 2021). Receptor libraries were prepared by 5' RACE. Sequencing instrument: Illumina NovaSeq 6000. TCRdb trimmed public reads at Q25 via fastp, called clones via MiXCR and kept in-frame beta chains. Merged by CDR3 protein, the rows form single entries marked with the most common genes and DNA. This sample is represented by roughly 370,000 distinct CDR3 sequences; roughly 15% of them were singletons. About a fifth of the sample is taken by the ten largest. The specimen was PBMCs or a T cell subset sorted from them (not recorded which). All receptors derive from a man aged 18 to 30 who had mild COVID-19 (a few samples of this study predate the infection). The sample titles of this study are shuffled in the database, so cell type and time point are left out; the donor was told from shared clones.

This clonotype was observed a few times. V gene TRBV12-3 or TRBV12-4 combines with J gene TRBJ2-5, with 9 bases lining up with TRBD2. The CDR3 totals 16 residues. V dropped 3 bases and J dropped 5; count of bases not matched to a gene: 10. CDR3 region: CASSFSVGGGAETQYF. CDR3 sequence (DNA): TGTGCCAGCAGTTTTTCGGTCGGCGGGGGGGCTGAGACCCAGTACTTC.

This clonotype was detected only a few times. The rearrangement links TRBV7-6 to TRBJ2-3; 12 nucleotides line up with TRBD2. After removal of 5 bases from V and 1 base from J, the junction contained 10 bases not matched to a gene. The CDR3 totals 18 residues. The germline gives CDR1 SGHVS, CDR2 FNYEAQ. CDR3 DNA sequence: TGTGCCAGCAGCCCGCGCGGGGCTAGCGGGGGGGGCACAGATACGCAGTATTTT. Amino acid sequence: CASSPRGASGGGTDTQYF.

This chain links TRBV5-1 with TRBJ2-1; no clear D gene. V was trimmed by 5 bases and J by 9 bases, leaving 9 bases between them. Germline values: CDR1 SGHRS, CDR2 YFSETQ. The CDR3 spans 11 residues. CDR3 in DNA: TGCGCCAGCAGTGATTCGATTGAGCAGTTCTTC. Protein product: CASSDSIEQFF.

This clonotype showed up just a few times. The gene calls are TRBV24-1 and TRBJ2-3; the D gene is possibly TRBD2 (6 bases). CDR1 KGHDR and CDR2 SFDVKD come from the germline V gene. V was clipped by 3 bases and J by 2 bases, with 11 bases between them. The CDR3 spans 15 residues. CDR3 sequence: CATSDPSVSTDTQYF. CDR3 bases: TGTGCCACCAGTGATCCTAGCGTTTCCACAGATACGCAGTATTTT.

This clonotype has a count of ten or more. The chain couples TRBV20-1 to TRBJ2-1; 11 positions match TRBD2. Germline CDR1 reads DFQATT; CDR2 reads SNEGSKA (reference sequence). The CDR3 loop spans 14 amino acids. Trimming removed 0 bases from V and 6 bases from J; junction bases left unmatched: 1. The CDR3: CSARELAGVNEQFF. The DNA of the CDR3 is TGCAGTGCTAGAGAACTAGCGGGGGTCAATGAGCAGTTCTTC.

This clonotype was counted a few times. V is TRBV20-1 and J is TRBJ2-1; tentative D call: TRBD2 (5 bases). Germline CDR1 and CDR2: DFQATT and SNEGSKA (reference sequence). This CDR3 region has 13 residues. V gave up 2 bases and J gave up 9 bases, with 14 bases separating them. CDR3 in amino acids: CSARFGLTREQFF. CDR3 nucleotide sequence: TGCAGTGCTAGATTCGGACTTACCCGTGAGCAGTTCTTC.

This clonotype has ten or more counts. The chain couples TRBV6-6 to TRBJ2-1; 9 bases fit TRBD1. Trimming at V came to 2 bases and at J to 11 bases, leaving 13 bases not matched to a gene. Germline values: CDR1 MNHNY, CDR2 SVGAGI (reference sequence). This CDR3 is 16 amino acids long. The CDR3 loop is CASSYGLGQGPLKQFF. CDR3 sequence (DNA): TGTGCCAGCAGTTACGGTCTGGGACAGGGCCCCCTTAAGCAGTTCTTC.

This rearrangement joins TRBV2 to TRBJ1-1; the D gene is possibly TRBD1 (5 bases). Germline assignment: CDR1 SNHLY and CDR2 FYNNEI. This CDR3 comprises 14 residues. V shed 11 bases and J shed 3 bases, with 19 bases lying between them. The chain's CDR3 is CACQSIGADTEAFF. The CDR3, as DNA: TGTGCCTGCCAATCAATCGGGGCCGACACTGAAGCTTTCTTT.

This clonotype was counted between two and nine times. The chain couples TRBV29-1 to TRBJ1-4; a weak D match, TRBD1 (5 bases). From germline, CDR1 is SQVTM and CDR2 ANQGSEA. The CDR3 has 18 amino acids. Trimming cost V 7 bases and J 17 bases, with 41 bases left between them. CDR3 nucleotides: TGCAGCGCCTGGGGGACTGCTTCCGGCCTAGGGCATGAAAGGGGCACTTTTTTT. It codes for CSAWGTASGLGHERGTFF.

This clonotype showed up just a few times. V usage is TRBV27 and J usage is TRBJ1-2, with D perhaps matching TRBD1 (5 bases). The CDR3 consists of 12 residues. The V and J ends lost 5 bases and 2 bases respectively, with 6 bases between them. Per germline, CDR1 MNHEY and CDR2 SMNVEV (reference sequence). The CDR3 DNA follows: TGTGCCAGCAGTCACAGGAACTATGGCTACACCTTC. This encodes CASSHRNYGYTF.

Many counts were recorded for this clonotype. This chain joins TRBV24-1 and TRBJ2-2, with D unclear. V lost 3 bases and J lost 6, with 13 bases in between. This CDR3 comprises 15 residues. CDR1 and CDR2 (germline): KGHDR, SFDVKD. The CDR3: CATSDSGVGAGELFF. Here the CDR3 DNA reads TGTGCCACCAGTGATAGTGGGGTTGGAGCCGGGGAGCTGTTTTTT.

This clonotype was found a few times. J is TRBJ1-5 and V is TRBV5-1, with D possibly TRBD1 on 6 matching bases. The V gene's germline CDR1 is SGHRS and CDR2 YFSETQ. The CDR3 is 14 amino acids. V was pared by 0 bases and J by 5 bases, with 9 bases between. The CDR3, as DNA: TGCGCCAGCAGCTTGGGACAGGTTGATCAGCCCCAGCATTTT. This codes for CASSLGQVDQPQHF.

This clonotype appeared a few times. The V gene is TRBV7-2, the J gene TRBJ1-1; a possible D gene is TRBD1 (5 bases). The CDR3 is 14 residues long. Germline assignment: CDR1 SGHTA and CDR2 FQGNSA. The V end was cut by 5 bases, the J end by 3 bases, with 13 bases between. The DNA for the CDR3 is TGTGCCAGCAGCCGAGGGCAGGGCCACACTGAAGCTTTCTTT. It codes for CASSRGQGHTEAFF.

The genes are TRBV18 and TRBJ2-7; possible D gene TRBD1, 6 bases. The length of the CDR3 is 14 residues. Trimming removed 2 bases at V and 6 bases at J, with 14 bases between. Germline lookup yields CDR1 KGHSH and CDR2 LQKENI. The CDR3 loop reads CASSPTQGMGEQYV. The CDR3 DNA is TGTGCCAGCTCACCAACTCAGGGGATGGGCGAGCAGTACGTC.

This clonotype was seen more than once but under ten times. The CDR3 loop is CSAGDYNSPLHF. The CDR3 DNA reads TGCAGCGCCGGAGATTATAATTCACCCCTCCACTTT. The chain carries TRBV29-1 and TRBJ1-6; D not resolved. Per germline, CDR1 SQVTM and CDR2 ANQGSEA. The CDR3 consists of 12 residues. Deletions cut 7 bases from V and 4 bases from J, with 8 bases between.